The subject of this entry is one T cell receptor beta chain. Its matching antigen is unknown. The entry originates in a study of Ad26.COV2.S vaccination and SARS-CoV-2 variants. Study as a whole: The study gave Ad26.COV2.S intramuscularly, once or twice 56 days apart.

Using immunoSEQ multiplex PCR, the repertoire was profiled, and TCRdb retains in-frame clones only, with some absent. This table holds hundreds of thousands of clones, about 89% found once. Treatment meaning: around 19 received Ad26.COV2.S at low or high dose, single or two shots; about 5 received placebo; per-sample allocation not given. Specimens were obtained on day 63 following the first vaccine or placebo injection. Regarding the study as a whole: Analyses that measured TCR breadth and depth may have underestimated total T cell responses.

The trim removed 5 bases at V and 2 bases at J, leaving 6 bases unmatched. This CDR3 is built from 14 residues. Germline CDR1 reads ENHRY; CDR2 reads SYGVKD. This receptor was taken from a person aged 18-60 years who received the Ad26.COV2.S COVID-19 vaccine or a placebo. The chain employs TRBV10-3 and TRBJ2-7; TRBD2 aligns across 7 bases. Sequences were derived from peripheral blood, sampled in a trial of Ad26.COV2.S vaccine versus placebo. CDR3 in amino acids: CAISPGGSTYEQYF. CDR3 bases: TGTGCCATCAGTCCCGGGGGGTCGACCTACGAGCAGTACTTC.